These 5 T cell receptor beta chains share one sample of origin, sequenced in a study of tumor-infiltrating lymphocytes in primary liver carcinoma. Germline DNA was also extracted, while the blood RNA originated from unsorted whole blood. Making TCR beta cDNA involved roughly 500 ng total RNA and a constant-region primer. Three nested multiplex PCR rounds, a slightly modified ARM-PCR method, built the TCR beta libraries. TRBV1-TRBV30 forward primers and a C-beta reverse primer were used in the first two PCR rounds, which each ran for about 10 cycles. TCRdb processed the multiplex PCR reads anew with MiXCR; each CDR3 protein has one entry. Found here are fewer than 350,000 distinct CDR3 sequences, 55% to 65% of them singletons; the top ten hold approximately 9%. Sequenced sample: peripheral blood. The origin of the receptors is a man aged 40-50 years with primary liver carcinoma and hepatitis B virus infection.

A single count supports this clonotype. A much larger clone sits a single nucleotide away, making a read error possible. V usage is TRBV6-5 and J usage is TRBJ2-3, with no clear D. CDR1 and CDR2 from the germline V gene are MNHEY and SVGAGI. This CDR3 contains 16 residues. CDR3 sequence: CASSYSPSESTDTHYF. In DNA, the CDR3 is TGTGCCAGCAGTTACTCTCCCAGCGAGAGCACAGATACGCACTATTTT.

Concerning this clonotype: Just one base apart from a much larger clone, this may be a read error. The chain uses TRBV4-1 and TRBJ1-1; a weak D match, TRBD1 (6 bases). This CDR3 is built from 14 residues. Germline loops: CDR1 MGHRA, CDR2 YSYEKL. The chain's CDR3 is CASSLDRLNTEALF. CDR3 nucleotide sequence: TGCGCCAGCAGCCTAGACAGGTTGAACACTGAAGCTCTCTTT.

This clonotype was seen at least ten times. The rearrangement links TRBV11-3 to TRBJ1-1, with a possible D match to TRBD1 (6 bases). Germline V gives CDR1 SGHNT, CDR2 YENEEA. This CDR3 region has 14 residues. V dropped 5 bases and J dropped 4 bases, with 14 bases sitting between them. CDR3 nucleotide sequence: TGTGCCAGCAGCCCGGGGGGCAGTTTCACTGAAGCTTTCTTT. It is translated as CASSPGGSFTEAFF. The variable domain in full, with the rest retrieved from reference TRBV11-3 and TRBJ1-1, is EAGVVQSPRYKIIEKKQPVAFWCNPISGHNTLYWYLQNLGQGPELLIRYENEEAVDDSQLPKDRFSAERLKGVDSTLKIQPAELGDSAVYLCASSPGGSFTEAFFGQGTRLTVV.

This chain joins TRBV6-5 and TRBJ2-1, with D tentatively TRBD1 or TRBD2 (5 bases each). CDR1 and CDR2 from the germline V gene are MNHEY and SVGAGI. V lost 2 bases and J 5 bases, leaving 19 bases between the germline ends. The CDR3 has 17 residues. The CDR3 reads CASSYRRGPGSNNEQFF. The CDR3, as DNA: TGTGCCAGCAGTTACCGACGGGGACCCGGCAGTAACAATGAGCAGTTCTTC.

This clonotype was counted a few times. The junction does not match germline at one end; this may be a read error. The chain links TRBV14 to TRBJ2-7, with 7 bases that match TRBD2. This CDR3 contains 17 residues. Germline V gene lookup returns CDR1 SGHDN and CDR2 FVKESK. Here the CDR3 reads CASSLRGSLAETYGQYF. CDR3 in DNA: TGTGCCAGCAGCCTCCGAGGGTCCCTAGCGGAGACCTACGGGCAGTACTTC.